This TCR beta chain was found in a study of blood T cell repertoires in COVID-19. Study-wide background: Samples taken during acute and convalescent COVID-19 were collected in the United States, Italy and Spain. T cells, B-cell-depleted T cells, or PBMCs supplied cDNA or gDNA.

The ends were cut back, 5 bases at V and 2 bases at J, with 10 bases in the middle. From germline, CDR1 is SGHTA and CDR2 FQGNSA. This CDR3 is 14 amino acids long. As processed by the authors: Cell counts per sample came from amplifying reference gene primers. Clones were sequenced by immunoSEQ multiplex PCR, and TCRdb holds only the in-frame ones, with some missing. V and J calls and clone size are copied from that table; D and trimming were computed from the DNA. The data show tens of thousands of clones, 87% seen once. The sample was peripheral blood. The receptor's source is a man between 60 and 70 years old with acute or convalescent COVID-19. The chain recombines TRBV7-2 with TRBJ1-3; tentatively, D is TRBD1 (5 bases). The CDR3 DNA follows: TGTGCCAGCAGCCCCGGGGGACCTGGAAACACCATATATTTT. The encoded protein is CASSPGGPGNTIYF.